The TCR beta chain under discussion was sequenced for a study of T cells after somatic rescue of genetic block. The data were produced by immunoSEQ multiplex PCR, yet TCRdb's version contains in-frame clones alone and is incomplete. The table records approximately 78,000 clones, approximately 91% of them present only once. After removal of 7 bases from V and 3 bases from J, the junction contained 6 bases not matched to a gene. Per the germline V gene, CDR1 is SGHRS and CDR2 is YFSETQ. This CDR3 region has 14 residues. The sample comprised peripheral blood mononuclear cells (PBMCs). The clonotype comes from a man aged 30 to 45. V and J are TRBV5-1 and TRBJ2-7; 11 bases fit TRBD1. CDR3: CASAAGTGGYEQYF. The CDR3 DNA reads as TGCGCCAGCGCTGCCGGGACAGGGGGCTACGAGCAGTACTTC.